Below, 4 T cell receptor beta chains from the same sample are listed, as sequenced in a study of blood T cells in healthy people across ages. Primers used in a second PCR of about 7 to 11 cycles were a sample-barcoded 5' primer and a J-beta primer mix. TCRdb reanalysed the 5' RACE reads using MiXCR and keeps one entry per CDR3 protein. The data show 1.8 million or so distinct CDR3 sequences, about 39% seen once. Input material: blood. Receptor source: a human donor in good health.

The V gene is TRBV19, the J gene TRBJ1-5, with D possibly matching TRBD1 (6 bases). The ends were cut back, 9 bases at V and 1 base at J, with 13 bases in the middle. Germline CDR1 LNHDA, CDR2 SQIVND (reference sequence). The CDR3 covers 14 residues. This chain's CDR3 is CARYREGSNQPQHF. CDR3 nucleotides: TGTGCCAGATACAGGGAGGGGAGCAATCAGCCCCAGCATTTT.

The rearrangement uses TRBV6-2 or TRBV6-3 and TRBJ1-2; 10 positions match TRBD1. Trimming removed 7 bases from V and 3 bases from J; junction bases left unmatched: 8. Looked up from germline, CDR1 is MNHEY and CDR2 is SVGEGT. The CDR3 is 15 amino acids. The CDR3: CASTDRQGAHYGYTF. DNA of the CDR3: TGTGCCAGCACCGATAGACAGGGGGCCCACTATGGCTACACCTTC.

The genes are TRBV7-2 and TRBJ2-1; D possibly uses TRBD1 or TRBD2 (5 bases each). CDR3 length: 16 residues. The germline V gene encodes CDR1 SGHTA and CDR2 FQGNSA. V was trimmed by 5 bases and J by 4 bases, leaving 18 bases between them. CDR3: CASSRDPSKGYNEQFF. The CDR3 DNA reads as TGTGCCAGCAGCAGGGACCCGTCAAAGGGTTACAATGAGCAGTTCTTC.

This clonotype has more than one count but fewer than ten. The chain carries TRBV20-1 and TRBJ2-1; D unresolved. The CDR3 contains 14 residues. V was clipped by 2 bases and J by 0 bases, with 8 bases between them. Germline lookup yields CDR1 DFQATT and CDR2 SNEGSKA (reference sequence). CDR3 region: CSARHQLSYNEQFF. CDR3 nucleotide sequence: TGCAGTGCTAGACATCAGCTCTCCTACAATGAGCAGTTCTTC.